The clone carrying this T cell receptor beta chain was counted between two and nine times. Its antigen is not known. This record belongs to a study of T-cell memory formation after mild COVID-19. General study results and limits: Clones that contracted from day 15 to 85 had balanced CD4/CD8; later expanders were CD4+ biased. Of the contracting clones, CD4+ ones lay mainly in CM and EM, and CD8+ ones in EMRA. Some clones that responded were present in memory (sampled pre-infection), which suggests cross-reactive memory joined.

The germline V gene has CDR1 SGHTA and CDR2 FQGTGA. The CDR3 runs to 20 residues. V was clipped by 8 bases and J by 4 bases; unmatched bases: 27. TCRalpha and TCRbeta libraries used 5'RACE with constant-segment primers and UMIs. TCRdb used MiXCR to reprocess the 5' RACE reads, holding one entry per CDR3 protein. This table holds about 350,000 distinct CDR3 sequences, roughly 13% found once. The sequenced material came from PBMCs or a T cell subset sorted from them (not recorded which). The receptor's source is a man younger than 35 who had mild COVID-19 (a few samples of this study predate the infection). Cell type and time point are not known. The genes are TRBV7-3 and TRBJ2-3; 7 bases fit TRBD1. CDR3 DNA: TGTGCCAGCGACCCCCACCAAAACCATCAGGGGGACCGGTTATCAGATACGCAGTATTTT. Its translation is CASDPHQNHQGDRLSDTQYF.